The 4 T cell receptor beta chains given below trace back to one sample, sequenced in a study of blood T cell repertoires in COVID-19. Method: immunoSEQ multiplex PCR; TCRdb's copy keeps in-frame clones and lacks some. The data contain around 150,000 clones, roughly 90% of them singletons. Sequenced material: peripheral blood. These receptors all stem from a man between 60 and 75 years old with acute or convalescent COVID-19.

The V call is TRBV5-4, the J call TRBJ1-3; TRBD1 might be the D (5 bases). The CDR3 totals 14 residues. V lost 3 bases to trimming and J lost 4 bases, with 11 bases between them. From germline, CDR1 is SGHNT and CDR2 YYREEE (reference sequence). The CDR3 reads CASSSRVAGNTIYF. CDR3 nucleotides: TGTGCCAGCAGCTCCAGGGTGGCAGGAAACACCATATATTTT. The whole variable domain, filled in from reference TRBV5-4 and TRBJ1-3, reads ETGVTQSPTHLIKTRGQQVTLRCSSQSGHNTVSWYQQALGQGPQFIFQYYREEENGRGNFPPRFSGLQFPNYSSELNVNALELDDSALYLCASSSRVAGNTIYFGEGSWLTVV.

The chain recombines TRBV4-1 with TRBJ2-1, with 10 bases aligning to TRBD1. Germline assignment: CDR1 MGHRA and CDR2 YSYEKL. CDR3 length: 14 amino acids. With 4 bases clipped from V and 8 bases from J, the junction kept 5 bases outside the gene matches. CDR3 nucleotides: TGCGCCAGCAGCCCAGGGACAGGGGAAGATGAGCAGTTCTTC. It translates to CASSPGTGEDEQFF.

V and J are TRBV24-1 and TRBJ2-1, with D perhaps matching TRBD2 (5 bases). In germline, CDR1 is KGHDR, CDR2 SFDVKD. Trimming cost V 6 bases and J 6 bases, with 8 bases left between them. The CDR3 spans 12 residues. CDR3 sequence (DNA): TGTGCCACCAGTCTCAGCGGCAATGAGCAGTTCTTC. It specifies CATSLSGNEQFF.

The table lists this clone with a few counts. This specimen includes other DNA sequences encoding the same CDR3. The chain joins TRBV6-4 to TRBJ1-2, with 7 bases lining up with TRBD1. This CDR3 contains 13 residues. V lost 6 bases, J lost 3 bases, and 4 bases stayed unmatched. The germline CDR1 and CDR2 sequences are MRHNA and SNTAGT. CDR3 amino acids: CASRGTGDYGYTF. CDR3 sequence (DNA): TGTGCCAGCAGGGGAACAGGGGACTATGGCTACACCTTC.